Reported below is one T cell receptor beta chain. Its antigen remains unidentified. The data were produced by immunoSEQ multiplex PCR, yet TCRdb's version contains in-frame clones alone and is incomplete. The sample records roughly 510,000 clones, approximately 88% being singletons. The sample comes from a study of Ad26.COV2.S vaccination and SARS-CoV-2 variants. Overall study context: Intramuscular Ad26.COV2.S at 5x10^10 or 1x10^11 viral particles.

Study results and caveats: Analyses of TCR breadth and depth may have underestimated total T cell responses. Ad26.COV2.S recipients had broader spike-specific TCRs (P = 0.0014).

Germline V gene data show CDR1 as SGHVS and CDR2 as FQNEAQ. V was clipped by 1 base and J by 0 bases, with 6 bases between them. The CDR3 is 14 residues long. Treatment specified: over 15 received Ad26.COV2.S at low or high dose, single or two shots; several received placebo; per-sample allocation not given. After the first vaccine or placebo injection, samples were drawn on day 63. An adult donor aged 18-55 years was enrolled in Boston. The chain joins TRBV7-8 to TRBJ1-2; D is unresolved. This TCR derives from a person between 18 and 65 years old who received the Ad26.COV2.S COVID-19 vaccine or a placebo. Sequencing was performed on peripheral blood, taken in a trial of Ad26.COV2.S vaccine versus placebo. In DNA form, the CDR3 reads TGTGCCAGCAGCTTAGGGGCGACTAACTATGGCTACACCTTC. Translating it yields CASSLGATNYGYTF.